Detailed here is one T cell receptor (beta chain). Its antigen is unknown. Per-base quality was not reported, and no clone a single base away is much larger than it. This sample stems from a study of lymphopenia after photon versus proton radiotherapy (dated by TCRdb to about 2019). Turning to the overall study: The immunological effects of photon versus proton radiation therapy were compared in patients with gastrointestinal tumors who developed high-grade lymphopenia. The cohort included 15 to 20 patients with gastrointestinal tumors who developed lymphopenia after receiving either photon or proton therapy. The study was designed to characterize how the impact on the immune system differs between the two radiation modalities.

Results and caveats for the whole study, not just this receptor: Across the cohort, an inverse correlation was found between a larger post-nadir drop in TCR diversity and overall survival time among patients who died. During treatment, patients who received photon therapy lost naive T cells and TCR diversity and gained effector/memory populations, whereas patients who received proton therapy remained relatively stable. After the lymphocyte count nadir, repertoires from photon-treated patients showed oligoclonal expansion, particularly of CD8+ Temra cells, and this expansion drove the decline in diversity. The survival association was assessed only in patients who died, and the authors presented better survival with proton therapy as a possibility rather than a demonstrated result.

The germline V gene gives CDR1 as ENHRY and CDR2 as SYGVKD. V drops 0 bases and J drops 8 bases, leaving 7 bases in between. The CDR3 contains 12 residues, cysteine and phenylalanine counted. Only the CDR3 DNA is retained, 36 bases long and in frame from the first base. Receptor libraries were prepared by the immunoSEQ multiplex PCR assay. T cell repertoires were profiled with deep sequencing of rearranged TCR beta loci together with multiparametric flow cytometry. In its TCRdb copy, this immuneACCESS table keeps in-frame sequences only and misses some clones. Where compared with another copy, unresolved V genes explain less than half of these, and the others have no known cause. This sample comprises about 45,000 clones, 85% of them detected only once. The top ten clonotypes cover 2% to 2.5% of the sample.

Recombination connected TRBV10-3 to TRBJ1-2; no D segment can be confidently identified. The material sequenced was peripheral blood, taken from a patient treated with photon-based radiotherapy. This receptor was taken from a man between 40 and 49 years old with gastric cancer. The sequenced DNA is TGTGCCATCAGTGAGTCGGCGGGGGGCTACACCTTC. Its coded protein is CAISESAGGYTF.